The clone carrying this T cell receptor beta chain was found many times. Its antigen is unknown. The sample is drawn from a study of early T cells in non-severe SARS-CoV-2 infection. Overall study: RNA in bulk from unsorted whole blood was sequenced, and chains were unpaired.

Study-level points and caveats: VDJdb matches were skewed toward anti-spike CD8 T cell responses.

V lost 5 bases to trimming and J lost 2 bases; unmatched junction nucleotides: 4. The germline V gene has CDR1 SGHAT and CDR2 FQNNGV. The length of the CDR3 is 15 residues. Individual cDNA molecules were tagged with unique molecular identifiers, the study reported. TCRdb passed the 5' RACE reads through MiXCR, listing each CDR3 protein once. The sample lists some 76,000 distinct CDR3 sequences; about an eighth were seen once. This TCR was sampled from an adult who was a healthcare worker with PCR-confirmed SARS-CoV-2 infection or an uninfected control (not recorded which). The sequenced material came from whole blood. This chain uses TRBV11-2 with TRBJ2-1, with 9 bases matching TRBD1. DNA for the CDR3: TGTGCCAGCAGCCTAGGACAGGGGACCTACAATGAGCAGTTCTTC. Amino acids: CASSLGQGTYNEQFF.